These T cell receptor beta chains were read from a single sample in a study of cytomegalovirus exposure and HLA in healthy donors. The assay was immunoSEQ multiplex PCR, and TCRdb's table has in-frame clones only and misses some. The sample carries roughly 120,000 clones, approximately 90% recorded once. The specimen sequenced was PBMCs. All receptors come from a man younger than 35 in good health and CMV-seropositive. The CDR3 runs from the conserved cysteine through the conserved F or W. The D gene is left open where the match is weak. A clone size is listed for some rows: how often the clone was seen (once, few, many), or a class if it is expanded.

j_call clone_size v_call d_call cdr3_nt cdr3_aa
TRBJ2-7 NA TRBV5-4 NA TGTGCCAGCAGCTTGGGACAGTTCTACGAGCAGTACTTC CASSLGQFYEQYF
TRBJ2-4 NA TRBV30 NA TGTGCCTGGAGTGTCTTCGGGGAAGCCAAAAACATTCAGTACTTC CAWSVFGEAKNIQYF
TRBJ2-3 NA TRBV4-1 TRBD2 TGCGCCAGCAGCGCCCCTAGCGGAATTTTCACAGATACGCAGTATTTT CASSAPSGIFTDTQYF
TRBJ1-4 NA TRBV10-2 NA TGCGCCAGCAGGGACACCGCAACTAATGAAAAACTGTTTTTT CASRDTATNEKLFF
TRBJ2-1 NA TRBV27 TRBD2 TGTGCCAGCAGTTTAGCAGCGGGGCTATACAATGAGCAGTTCTTC CASSLAAGLYNEQFF
TRBJ2-2 NA TRBV10-2 NA TGCGCCAGCAGTGAGTCGTTGACAGACGGGGAGCTGTTTTTT CASSESLTDGELFF
TRBJ1-6 NA TRBV28 TRBD1 TGTGCCAGCAGGGCACAGGGGGTCGGCTATAATTCACCCCTCCACTTT CASRAQGVGYNSPLHF
TRBJ1-5 NA TRBV15 NA TGTGCCACCAGCAGAGACCGCGCTCAGCCCCAGCATTTT CATSRDRAQPQHF
TRBJ2-5 NA TRBV5-1 NA TGCGCCAGCAGCCTTATCGCCAGGGGACAAGAGACCCAGTACTTC CASSLIARGQETQYF
TRBJ1-6 NA TRBV4-1 TRBD1 TGCGCCAGCAGCGCCCTTGGACAGGGGGATTCACCCCTCCACTTT CASSALGQGDSPLHF
TRBJ1-4 NA TRBV28 TRBD1 TGTGCCAGCAGCCCCCCAGGGGGTGAAAGAACTAATGAAAAACTGTTTTTT CASSPPGGERTNEKLFF
TRBJ2-4 NA TRBV29-1 NA TGCAGCGTTGTATTCCTAGGTGCCAAAAACATTCAGTACTTC CSVVFLGAKNIQYF
TRBJ1-5 NA TRBV19 TRBD1 TGTGCCAGTAGTACCAGACAGGGCGGTCAGCCCCAGCATTTT CASSTRQGGQPQHF
TRBJ1-5 NA TRBV19 NA TGTGCCAGTAGTATCTCTAGACGGGGGAATCAGCCCCAGCATTTT CASSISRRGNQPQHF
TRBJ2-7 NA TRBV7-2 TRBD1 TGTGCCAGCAGCTCGAACAGGGGCTACGAGCAGTACTTC CASSSNRGYEQYF
TRBJ1-1 NA TRBV21-1 NA TGTGCCAGCAGCAAAGAAGCAGGTCAGAACACTGAAGCTTTCTTT CASSKEAGQNTEAFF
TRBJ2-1 NA TRBV29-1 NA TGCAGCGGAAAGAGGACTACGTACAATGAGCAGTTCTTC CSGKRTTYNEQFF
TRBJ1-5 NA TRBV10-2 NA TGCGCCAGCACCACCAGCGGGGAAGGCAATCAGCCCCAGCATTTT CASTTSGEGNQPQHF
TRBJ2-3 few TRBV19 TRBD2 TGTGCCAGTAGCGATAGCGGGGGGGCGGATACGCAGTATTTT CASSDSGGADTQYF
TRBJ2-5 once TRBV19 NA TGTGCCAGTAGTATGGGCACAGCCCTACGGGGAGAGACCCAGTACTTC CASSMGTALRGETQYF
TRBJ1-4 few TRBV19 NA TGTGCCAGTAGTACCCCATCCTCGGGGGAACTGTTTTTT CASSTPSSGELFF
TRBJ1-5 NA TRBV6-5 NA TGTGCCAGCAGAGCGTTTTTTAGCAATCAGCCCCAGCATTTT CASRAFFSNQPQHF
TRBJ2-2 NA TRBV5-1 NA TGCGCCAGCAACAGGCCCGAGGCCGGGGAGCTGTTTTTT CASNRPEAGELFF
TRBJ2-7 NA TRBV9 NA TGTGCCAGCAGCGTAGCGAGTTCTAGAGAGCAGTACTTC CASSVASSREQYF
TRBJ2-2 NA TRBV19 TRBD2 TGTGCCTCTAGAAAAATAAAGGGACTAGCGATCCCCGGGGAGCTGTTTTTT CASRKIKGLAIPGELFF
TRBJ1-1 once TRBV18 NA TGTGCCAGCTCATCTCTTACGCGGAACACTGAAGCTTTCTTT CASSSLTRNTEAFF
TRBJ1-6 NA TRBV5-1 TRBD1 TGCGCCAGCAGCTCCGGACAGGCTAGAAATTCACCCCTCCACTTT CASSSGQARNSPLHF
TRBJ1-1 NA TRBV10-3 NA TGTGCCATCAGGGACAATTCGAACACTGAAGCTTTCTTT CAIRDNSNTEAFF
TRBJ2-1 NA TRBV25-1 NA TGTGCCAGCAGTGACTATCAGGGGAGCGGTTCCTACAATGAGCAGTTCTTC CASSDYQGSGSYNEQFF